This is a list of T cell receptor beta chains from one sample in a study of T cells in Graves' hyperthyroidism and ophthalmopathy. Using its own MiXCR run on the multiplex PCR reads, TCRdb lists one record per CDR3 protein. The sample has 500,000 to 650,000 distinct CDR3 sequences, approximately 15% seen once. The sequenced material came from blood. The receptors stem from a woman aged 40 to 49 with Graves' hyperthyroidism. The CDR3 runs from the conserved cysteine through the conserved F or W.

V	J	CDR3
TRBV5-1	TRBJ2-1	CASSRREGLEYNEQFF
TRBV30	TRBJ2-1	CAWSGTSGMGNEQFF
TRBV2	TRBJ1-5	CASSELGTASAYSNQPQHF
TRBV28	TRBJ1-1	CASSFPGQGSEAFF
TRBV9	TRBJ1-4	CASSGYPNEKLFF
TRBV20-1	TRBJ2-7	CSARDSRQGTGYEQYF
TRBV19	TRBJ1-2	CASTRDSNGYTF
TRBV7-8	TRBJ2-3	CASSFGRTDTQYF
TRBV18	TRBJ2-3	CASSPDYNTDTQYF
TRBV30	TRBJ2-1	CAWSVAGGRAYNEQFF
TRBV13	TRBJ2-3	CASSSNIAGPSTDTQYF
TRBV10-1	TRBJ2-7	CASSTDAYEQYF
TRBV10-1	TRBJ1-4	CASRGVFGQGASGEKLFF
TRBV11-2	TRBJ2-7	CASSLGDTASYEQYF
TRBV28	TRBJ1-6	CASSLDREVSPLHF
TRBV7-8	TRBJ2-1	CASRQWTSGTNEQFF
TRBV4-1	TRBJ2-5	CASSQDGSLQETQYF
TRBV12-3/TRBV12-4	TRBJ2-1	CASTTARANGQFF
TRBV3-1	TRBJ2-3	CASSQDPGGTDTQYF
TRBV30	TRBJ1-1	CAWSVTGGAEAFF
TRBV11-2	TRBJ1-5	CASSVTGSGEPQHF
TRBV6-1	TRBJ2-3	CASNPEAGVRTDTQYF
TRBV10-2	TRBJ2-5	CASSGIADQETQYF
TRBV18	TRBJ1-5	CASSATDSNQPQHF
TRBV18	TRBJ1-4	CASSRGRGATNEKLFF
TRBV5-1	TRBJ2-5	CASSSGLDETQYF
TRBV28	TRBJ1-5	CASSSEEVAQPQHF
TRBV7-6	TRBJ2-2	CASSPSWDGELFF
TRBV6-1	TRBJ1-4	CASSSVDRKLFF
TRBV28	TRBJ2-1	CASSETSAENEQFF
TRBV28	TRBJ1-1	CVSSPGELQTEAFF
TRBV7-9	TRBJ1-2	CASTKPGAENGYTF
TRBV28	TRBJ2-2	CASNRGVTGELFF
TRBV7-9	TRBJ1-3	CASSLESWNSGNTIYF
TRBV29-1	TRBJ2-1	CSVGTGQGNEQFF
TRBV12-3/TRBV12-4	TRBJ2-2	CASSGQGTGSNTGELFF
TRBV4-1	TRBJ2-5	CASSQDLRTQYF
TRBV28	TRBJ2-7	CASSLRGLGNEQYF
TRBV12-3/TRBV12-4	TRBJ1-2	CASRKLGQDSKDGYTF
TRBV3-1	TRBJ2-2	CASSQETSGRSNTGELFF
TRBV7-9	TRBJ2-1	CASSLVTWTSGRTYNEQFF
TRBV12-3/TRBV12-4	TRBJ2-3	CASSLRGLAYF
TRBV27	TRBJ2-4	CASSPRLDLAKNIQYF
TRBV20-1	TRBJ1-5	CSATLQGINQPQHF
TRBV18	TRBJ1-1	CASSPSDRVGTEAFF
TRBV7-2	TRBJ2-2	CASSPDYASGELFF
TRBV7-9	TRBJ1-1	CASSLDYTEAFF
TRBV5-6	TRBJ2-5	CASSVRGPETQYF
TRBV12-3/TRBV12-4	TRBJ2-1	CASSSTSGTFGNEQFF
TRBV18	TRBJ2-2	CASSPTAGYTGELFF
TRBV28	TRBJ1-1	CASSLAQTVRTEAFF
TRBV18	TRBJ1-2	CASSPRQGAQGGYTF
TRBV27	TRBJ2-7	CASSLDGGYEQYF
TRBV20-1	TRBJ2-5	CSARGPGYQYF
TRBV20-1	TRBJ2-7	CSDDRFRQPSSYEQYF
TRBV6-1	TRBJ2-1	CASGLADHNEQFF
TRBV3-1	TRBJ2-7	CASSQDWVGVDEQYF